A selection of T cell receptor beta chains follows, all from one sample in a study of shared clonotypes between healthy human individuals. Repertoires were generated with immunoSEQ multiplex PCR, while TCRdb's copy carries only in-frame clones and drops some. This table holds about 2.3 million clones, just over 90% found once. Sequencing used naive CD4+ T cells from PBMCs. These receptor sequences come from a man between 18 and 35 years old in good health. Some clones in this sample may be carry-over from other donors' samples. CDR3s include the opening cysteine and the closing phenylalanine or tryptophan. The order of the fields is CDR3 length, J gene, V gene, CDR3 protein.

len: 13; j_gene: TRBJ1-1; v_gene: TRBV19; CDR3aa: CASSSRRGTEAFF
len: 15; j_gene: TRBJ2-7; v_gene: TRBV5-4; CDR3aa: CASSSRKGVSYEQYF
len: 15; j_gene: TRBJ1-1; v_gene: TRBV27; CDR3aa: CASSGRTDVNTEAFF
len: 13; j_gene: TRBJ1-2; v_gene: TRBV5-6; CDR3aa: CASSLGRAYGYTF
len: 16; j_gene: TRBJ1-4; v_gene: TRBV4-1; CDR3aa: CASSRQGRSGNEKLFF
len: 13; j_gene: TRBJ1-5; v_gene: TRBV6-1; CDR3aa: CASKGTVDQPQHF
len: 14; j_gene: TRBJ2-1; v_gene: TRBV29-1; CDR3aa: CSVDSRGPYNEQFF
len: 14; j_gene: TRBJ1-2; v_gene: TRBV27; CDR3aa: CASRGSAGNYGYTF
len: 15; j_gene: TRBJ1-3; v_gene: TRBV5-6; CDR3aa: CASSLRTGPGNTIYF
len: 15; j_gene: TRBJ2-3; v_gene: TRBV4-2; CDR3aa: CASTAGTKETDTQYF
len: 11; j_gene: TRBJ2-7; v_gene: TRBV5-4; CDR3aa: CASSTDYEQYF
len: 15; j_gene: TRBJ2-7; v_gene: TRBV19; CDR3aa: CASSSATRAAYEQYF
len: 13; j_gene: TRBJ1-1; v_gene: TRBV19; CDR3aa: CASSTQLNTEAFF
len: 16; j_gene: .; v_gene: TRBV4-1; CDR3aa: CASSQEHGPRPYEQYF
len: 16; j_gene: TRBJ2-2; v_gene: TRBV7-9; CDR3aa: CASSLGRGWNTGELFF
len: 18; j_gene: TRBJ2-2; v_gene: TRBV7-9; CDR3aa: CASSLEQGGTGYSGELFF
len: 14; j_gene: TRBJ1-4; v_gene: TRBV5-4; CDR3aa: CASSLRQGGEKLFF
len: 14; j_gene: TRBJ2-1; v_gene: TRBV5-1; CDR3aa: CASSLGGDYNEQFF
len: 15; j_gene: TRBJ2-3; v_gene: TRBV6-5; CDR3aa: CASSYSSGYTDTQYF